This TCR beta chain is from a study of Graves' ophthalmopathy and Graves' hyperthyroidism. Across the study: Peripheral blood sampling occurred at initial diagnosis, before any treatment.

Study-level points and caveats: Progression of ophthalmopathy was predicted by the model with roughly 65% sensitivity and less than 85% specificity.

Transcripts of RNA were the source for amplifying TCR beta CDR3 regions. Second-round multiplex PCR came after first-round RT-PCR with HTBI primers. TCRdb re-derived calls from the multiplex PCR reads in MiXCR, one entry per CDR3 protein. Of hundreds of thousands of distinct CDR3 sequences listed, around 42% are singletons. The source of the PBMCs was around 9 ml of fresh peripheral blood. About this clonotype: Its matching antigen is unknown.

Unmatched junction bases numbered 7, after V lost 10 bases and J lost 0 bases. Per the germline V gene, CDR1 is ENHRY and CDR2 is SYGVKD. The CDR3 consists of 16 residues. The chain recombines TRBV10-3 with TRBJ1-6; 9 nucleotides agree with TRBD1. Sequencing was carried out using peripheral blood. The receptor comes from an adult man with Graves' ophthalmopathy. The CDR3 region has the DNA TGTGCCAGCCGCAGGACAGGGGTCTCCTATAATTCACCCCTCCACTTT. Protein: CASRRTGVSYNSPLHF.